Shown below are 5 T cell receptor beta chains from a single sample sequenced in a study of cytomegalovirus exposure and HLA in healthy donors. This PCR relied on a set of 60 Vbeta primers and 13 Jbeta primers. TCRdb keeps only in-frame clones here, not all; method: immunoSEQ multiplex PCR. The sample lists around 70,000 clones, around 66% occurring once. Sequences were obtained from PBMCs. Receptors originate from a man aged 60-69 years in good health and CMV-seropositive.

V gene TRBV5-1 combines with J gene TRBJ2-5, with 10 bases aligning to TRBD1. V was clipped by 2 bases and J by 5 bases; unmatched bases: 15. The CDR3 contains 18 residues. Germline V lookup: CDR1 SGHRS, CDR2 YFSETQ. The CDR3 is CASSFIPGTGARRETQYF. The CDR3 nucleotides read TGCGCCAGCAGCTTTATCCCCGGGACAGGGGCGCGGAGGGAGACCCAGTACTTC.

This clone has only a few counts. The V and J genes are TRBV25-1 and TRBJ1-1; D is unclear. The CDR3 has 13 residues. The V gene's germline CDR1 is MGHDK and CDR2 SYGVNS. Trimming cost V 4 bases and J 1 base, with 7 bases left between them. In DNA, the CDR3 is TGTGCCAGCAGTGTGGGCAGGAACACTGAAGCTTTCTTT. It translates to CASSVGRNTEAFF.

The gene calls are TRBV2 and TRBJ1-1; possible D gene TRBD1, 5 bases. This CDR3 comprises 13 residues. Germline V lookup: CDR1 SNHLY, CDR2 FYNNEI. Trimming pared 5 bases from V and 6 bases from J, leaving 13 bases between. The chain's CDR3 is CASSLGLLAEAFF. The CDR3 coding sequence is TGTGCCAGCAGTCTGGGACTCCTCGCTGAAGCTTTCTTT.

Only one count was recorded for this clone. The chain carries TRBV7-9 and TRBJ1-2; a possible D gene is TRBD1 (6 bases). The germline V and J ends were trimmed by 5 bases and 7 bases, with 14 bases remaining between them. Germline-derived CDR1 and CDR2 are SEHNR and FQNEAQ (reference sequence). There are 13 residues in the CDR3. The CDR3 sequence: CASSPPGEGGYTF. In nucleotides, the CDR3 is TGTGCCAGCAGCCCCCCAGGGGAAGGTGGCTACACCTTC.

The CDR3 reads CASNVGLRGRGNEKLFF. CDR3 in DNA: TGTGCCAGTAATGTAGGTCTCAGGGGGCGAGGTAATGAAAAACTGTTTTTT. V and J are TRBV21-1 and TRBJ1-4; TRBD1, the table's D call, was not compared with the DNA. TRBV21-1 is shown as a pseudogene. The CDR3 extends over 17 amino acids.